One and the same sample provided the 29 T cell receptor beta chains below, sequenced in a study of cytomegalovirus exposure and HLA in healthy donors. PCR primers comprised 60 Vbeta and 13 Jbeta primers. Assay: immunoSEQ multiplex PCR; the TCRdb copy retains only in-frame clones and omits some. The data show fewer than 120,000 clones, less than 85% seen once. Sequencing was carried out using PBMCs. These receptors all come from a man aged 25-40 years in good health and CMV-seropositive.

The V gene is TRBV27, the J gene TRBJ1-5; maybe TRBD1 (6 bases). CDR3 length: 14 amino acids. Trimming took 2 bases from V and 1 from J, leaving 6 bases between them. The germline V gene encodes CDR1 MNHEY and CDR2 SMNVEV (reference sequence). The CDR3 protein is CASSLGGSNQPQHF. Here the CDR3 DNA reads TGTGCCAGCAGTTTAGGGGGCAGCAATCAGCCCCAGCATTTT.

The chain carries TRBV2 and TRBJ2-3; 10 positions match TRBD2. Germline V gives CDR1 SNHLY, CDR2 FYNNEI. This CDR3 comprises 14 residues. V lost 7 bases to trimming and J lost 3 bases; unmatched junction nucleotides: 4. The CDR3 loop reads CASKLAGTTDTQYF. The CDR3 DNA is TGTGCCAGCAAACTAGCGGGGACAACAGATACGCAGTATTTT.

This chain links TRBV6-1 with TRBJ1-5; perhaps TRBD1 as D (5 bases). The CDR3 consists of 12 residues. From germline, CDR1 is MNHNS and CDR2 SASEGT. The germline V and J ends were trimmed by 10 bases and 8 bases, with 15 bases remaining between them. CDR3 DNA: TGTGCCACTAGGGGCAGGGTTGAGCCCCAGCATTTT. Its translation is CATRGRVEPQHF.

The genes are TRBV5-1 and TRBJ1-2; the D gene is possibly TRBD1 (5 bases). Trimming removed 4 bases at V and 8 bases at J, with 12 bases between. Germline V gene data show CDR1 as SGHRS and CDR2 as YFSETQ. The CDR3 loop spans 12 amino acids. The CDR3 region is CASSTNQGGYTF. CDR3 DNA sequence: TGCGCCAGCAGCACGAACCAGGGCGGCTACACCTTC. Full variable domain (remainder filled in from reference TRBV5-1 and TRBJ1-2): KAGVTQTPRYLIKTRGQQVTLSCSPISGHRSVSWYQQTPGQGLQFLFEYFSETQRNKGNFPGRFSGRQFSNSRSEMNVSTLELGDSALYLCASSTNQGGYTFGSGTRLTVV.

This rearrangement joins TRBV4-1 to TRBJ2-3; a possible D gene is TRBD2 (6 bases). With 1 base removed from V and 2 bases from J, the gap between germline ends came to 13 bases. Germline values: CDR1 MGHRA, CDR2 YSYEKL. The CDR3 runs to 16 residues. CDR3 protein: CASSQVAGTATDTQYF. CDR3 in DNA: TGCGCCAGCAGCCAAGTCGCGGGGACTGCCACAGATACGCAGTATTTT.

The chain links TRBV2 to TRBJ2-7; 8 bases agree with TRBD2. The CDR3 spans 13 residues. The germline V gene has CDR1 SNHLY and CDR2 FYNNEI. Trimming at V came to 7 bases and at J to 5 bases, leaving 7 bases not matched to a gene. CDR3 residues: CASKKGGLDEQYF. For the CDR3, the DNA is TGTGCCAGCAAAAAAGGGGGACTAGACGAGCAGTACTTC.

V is TRBV28 and J is TRBJ1-5; 7 nucleotides align to TRBD1. The germline CDR1 and CDR2 sequences are MDHEN and SYDVKM. Trimming cost V 9 bases and J 3 bases; bases outside gene matches: 8. CDR3 length equals 14 residues. CDR3 in DNA: TGTGCCAGTACAGGGGCCCCCTTCAATCAGCCCCAGCATTTT. This encodes CASTGAPFNQPQHF.

J is TRBJ1-1 and V is TRBV11-2; maybe TRBD1 (5 bases). The CDR3 runs to 14 residues. CDR1 SGHAT and CDR2 FQNNGV come from the germline V gene. V was clipped by 7 bases and J by 0 bases, with 12 bases between them. CDR3 amino acids: CASTKGIMNTEAFF. CDR3 coding DNA: TGTGCCAGCACCAAGGGGATCATGAACACTGAAGCTTTCTTT.

In DNA, the CDR3 is TGTGCCAGCAGTTCCGCACGGACTAGCGGCCTCTACGAGCAGTACTTC. Its translation is CASSSARTSGLYEQYF. The chain carries TRBV27 and TRBJ2-7; 10 bases fit TRBD2. Germline CDR1 and CDR2: MNHEY and SMNVEV (reference sequence). V lost 4 bases, J lost 3 bases, and 9 bases stayed unmatched. There are 16 residues in the CDR3.

This rearrangement joins TRBV29-1 to TRBJ2-6; D remains ambiguous. V lost 3 bases, J lost 4 bases, and 10 bases lay in between. The CDR3 contains 14 residues. Germline CDR1 reads SQVTM; CDR2 reads ANQGSEA. This CDR3 is CSVEGLGGANVLTF. CDR3 nucleotides: TGCAGCGTTGAGGGCCTCGGCGGGGCCAACGTCCTGACTTTC.

This clone was observed many times. This chain uses TRBV11-1 with TRBJ1-4; 12 bases agree with TRBD1. The CDR3 is 17 residues long. Germline CDR1 and CDR2: SGHAT and FQDESV (reference sequence). V lost 5 bases, J lost 7 bases, and 11 bases stayed unmatched. CDR3 loop: CASSPGTGGRDGEKLFF. The CDR3 coding sequence is TGTGCCAGCAGCCCCGGGACAGGGGGCCGCGACGGTGAAAAACTGTTTTTT. The full variable domain, in which reference TRBV11-1 and TRBJ1-4 provide the parts outside the CDR3, is EAEVAQSPRYKITEKSQAVAFWCDPISGHATLYWYRQILGQGPELLVQFQDESVVDDSQLPKDRFSAERLKGVDSTLKIQPAELGDSAMYLCASSPGTGGRDGEKLFFGSGTQLSVL.

In the case of this clone: The identical CDR3 is also encoded by other nucleotide sequences in the sample. This rearrangement joins TRBV5-6 to TRBJ2-3; D may be TRBD2 (8 bases). V lost 1 base to trimming and J lost 1 base, with 13 bases between them. This CDR3 comprises 16 residues. CDR1 and CDR2 from the germline V gene are SGHDT and YYEEEE. The CDR3 spells CASSLRGGQRTDTQYF. DNA for the CDR3: TGTGCCAGCAGCTTGCGGGGGGGACAGCGCACAGATACGCAGTATTTT.

The CDR3 nucleotides are TGTGCCAGCAGCCAAGTGGAGCGGGGGGGATCACGAGATACGCAGTATTTT. It codes for CASSQVERGGSRDTQYF. This chain links TRBV14 with TRBJ2-3, with 10 positions matching TRBD2. Germline V gene lookup returns CDR1 SGHDN and CDR2 FVKESK. J gave up 5 bases and V 1 base, and 9 bases lay outside the gene matches. The CDR3 covers 17 residues.

V is TRBV29-1 and J is TRBJ2-7; tentatively, D is TRBD1 (5 bases). Trimming pared 4 bases from V and 0 bases from J, leaving 10 bases between. CDR1 is SQVTM and CDR2 is ANQGSEA in the germline V gene. The CDR3 is made up of 13 amino acids. Here the CDR3 DNA reads TGCAGCGTTGGTTCTGACAGCTCCTACGAGCAGTACTTC. As protein: CSVGSDSSYEQYF.

The chain has TRBV5-5 and TRBJ1-6; D unresolved. V was cut by 0 bases and J by 0 bases, with 7 bases left in between. Looked up from germline, CDR1 is SGHKS and CDR2 is YYEKEE (reference sequence). The CDR3 totals 16 residues. CDR3 sequence reads: CASSLDLSSYNSPLHF. CDR3 nucleotide sequence: TGTGCCAGCAGCTTGGACCTAAGCTCCTATAATTCACCCCTCCACTTT.

CDR3 DNA: TGTGCCAGCAGTGAGATACTTCGACAGACTAGCAATCAGCCCCAGCATTTT. The encoded protein is CASSEILRQTSNQPQHF. V gene TRBV2 combines with J gene TRBJ1-5; possibly TRBD1 for D (5 bases). With 3 bases removed from V and 0 bases from J, the gap between germline ends came to 15 bases. CDR1 SNHLY and CDR2 FYNNEI come from the germline V gene. The CDR3 has 17 residues.

This clone was seen more than once but under ten times. The chain couples TRBV5-6 to TRBJ1-5; D perhaps matches TRBD1 (5 bases). Germline V CDR1 and CDR2: SGHDT, YYEEEE. Deletions cut 2 bases from V and 2 bases from J, with 14 bases between. The CDR3 has 16 amino acids. CDR3 sequence (DNA): TGTGCCAGCAGCTTAAGGGGCCTGGGTGGCAATCAGCCCCAGCATTTT. Encoded protein: CASSLRGLGGNQPQHF.

This clone showed up just a few times. This chain connects TRBV6-5 to TRBJ2-5, with 12 bases identical to TRBD1. V gave up 0 bases and J gave up 4 bases; unmatched junction bases: 0. CDR1 and CDR2 from the germline V gene are MNHEY and SVGAGI. This CDR3 spans 15 amino acids. CDR3 DNA: TGTGCCAGCAGTTACTCGGGACAGGGGGCAGAGACCCAGTACTTC. Amino acids: CASSYSGQGAETQYF.

V usage is TRBV28 and J usage is TRBJ1-2; the D gene is possibly TRBD1 (6 bases). V was trimmed by 8 bases and J by 4 bases, leaving 14 bases between them. The germline V gene has CDR1 MDHEN and CDR2 SYDVKM. The CDR3 runs 13 residues. CDR3 nucleotides: TGTGCCAGCGGGGGAGGGACACCCTATGGCTACACCTTC. Amino acid sequence: CASGGGTPYGYTF.

The chain links TRBV19 to TRBJ2-1, with D tentatively TRBD2 (5 bases). The germline V gene encodes CDR1 LNHDA and CDR2 SQIVND (reference sequence). CDR3 length: 16 residues. V lost 1 base, J lost 0 bases, and 10 bases lay in between. The CDR3 DNA follows: TGTGCCAGTAGTATAGGAGCGGTTATCTCCTACAATGAGCAGTTCTTC. It translates to CASSIGAVISYNEQFF.

DNA of the CDR3: TGTGCCAGCTCACCAGGCACAGGGGCGGATACGCAGTATTTT. Protein sequence: CASSPGTGADTQYF. This chain connects TRBV18 to TRBJ2-3; 7 bases match TRBD1. The CDR3 has 14 residues. With V trimmed by 2 bases and J by 6 bases, 5 bases remained unmatched. The germline gives CDR1 KGHSH, CDR2 LQKENI.

This clone has only one observation. The rearrangement links TRBV29-1 to TRBJ1-2; 11 bases fit TRBD1. The V gene's germline CDR1 is SQVTM and CDR2 ANQGSEA. The CDR3 length is 13 residues. The J segment lost 6 bases and the V segment lost 7 bases, leaving 7 bases of the junction unmatched. CDR3 sequence: CSASGQGANGYTF. As DNA, the CDR3 is TGCAGCGCCAGCGGACAGGGGGCTAATGGCTACACCTTC. The full variable domain, rest sourced from reference TRBV29-1 and TRBJ1-2, is SAVISQKPSRDICQRGTSLTIQCQVDSQVTMMFWYRQQPGQSLTLIATANQGSEATYESGFVIDKFPISRPNLTFSTLTVSNMSPEDSSIYLCSASGQGANGYTFGSGTRLTVV.

This chain connects TRBV7-3 to TRBJ2-1; D is uncertain. The CDR3 length is 15 residues. V was trimmed by 1 base and J by 0 bases, leaving 7 bases between them. In germline, CDR1 is SGHTA, CDR2 FQGTGA. CDR3 in DNA: TGTGCCAGCAGCTTAATCAGTACCTCCTACAATGAGCAGTTCTTC. The encoded protein is CASSLISTSYNEQFF.

The DNA of the CDR3 is TGTGCCAGCAGCGGCGAGGCGGGGTCCCCAACGCGGGAGCAGTACTTC. It is translated as CASSGEAGSPTREQYF. The gene calls are TRBV9 and TRBJ2-7, with a possible D match to TRBD2 (6 bases). This CDR3 has 16 residues. V was shortened by 3 bases and J by 7 bases, with 23 bases between the two germline ends. The germline V gene encodes CDR1 SGDLS and CDR2 YYNGEE.

This clone appeared a few times. This CDR3 reads CASSEGYRSTGELFF. The CDR3, as DNA: TGTGCCAGCAGTGAAGGTTACAGGTCCACCGGGGAGCTGTTTTTT. This chain links TRBV2 with TRBJ2-2; a weak D match, TRBD1 (5 bases). Trimming shortened V by 1 base and J by 4 bases, and 10 bases separated the two germline ends. The CDR3 is 15 amino acids. The germline V gene encodes CDR1 SNHLY and CDR2 FYNNEI.

This chain links TRBV16 with TRBJ1-2, with D perhaps matching TRBD1 (5 bases). Trimming stripped 4 bases from V and 6 bases from J, with 18 bases between. The CDR3 sequence is 15 residues long. Germline V gene data show CDR1 as KGHSY and CDR2 as FQNENV. CDR3 sequence reads: CASSPWGFSFHGYTF. The CDR3 region has the DNA TGTGCCAGCAGCCCCTGGGGCTTTTCCTTCCATGGCTACACCTTC.

The rearrangement links TRBV9 to TRBJ2-1, with 7 bases that match TRBD1. CDR3 length: 14 amino acids. Germline V lookup: CDR1 SGDLS, CDR2 YYNGEE. V lost 4 bases to trimming and J lost 7 bases; unmatched junction nucleotides: 8. For the CDR3, the DNA is TGTGCCAGCAGCCCTGGACAGGCCCAGAATGAGCAGTTCTTC. It codes for CASSPGQAQNEQFF.

The chain carries TRBV5-1 and TRBJ2-3; no clear D. CDR1 SGHRS and CDR2 YFSETQ come from the germline V gene. V shed 0 bases and J shed 4 bases, with 6 bases lying between them. The CDR3 is 13 residues long. The CDR3 nucleotides read TGCGCCAGCAGCTTGGGAGCGTCAGATACGCAGTATTTT. As protein: CASSLGASDTQYF.

J is TRBJ1-2 and V is TRBV5-5; 11 nucleotides align to TRBD1. After removal of 3 bases from V and 0 bases from J, the junction contained 4 bases not matched to a gene. Looked up from germline, CDR1 is SGHKS and CDR2 is YYEKEE (reference sequence). CDR3 size: 16 residues. CDR3 amino acids: CASSSPGQGANYGYTF. CDR3 coding DNA: TGTGCCAGCAGCTCACCGGGACAGGGGGCTAACTATGGCTACACCTTC.